Listed here are 25 T cell receptor beta chains from one sample, sequenced in a study of beta chain features in type 1 diabetes. Expressed TCRB transcripts were sequenced, since all the RNA that had been isolated was reverse transcribed. Libraries were prepared by immunoSEQ multiplex PCR; TCRdb keeps only in-frame clonotypes and omits some of them. This table holds over 120,000 clones, 8% to 13% found once. The sample was naive CD4+ T cells from blood. All receptors derive from a man younger than 35 in good health.

The rearrangement links TRBV7-9 to TRBJ2-5, with D perhaps TRBD1 (6 bases). The J call could be wrong; TRBJ2-7 is a better fit for the DNA end. Germline V gives CDR1 SEHNR, CDR2 FQNEAQ (reference sequence). The CDR3 covers 14 residues. The CDR3 region has the DNA TGTGCCAGCAGCTTCGTCGGACAGATCTACGAGCAGTACTTC. It specifies CASSFVGQIYEQYF.

This clone turned up a few times. One end of the junction fails to match germline, which may point to a read error. The rearrangement uses TRBV5-4 and TRBJ2-7; tentative D call: TRBD1 (5 bases). The germline gives CDR1 SGHNT, CDR2 YYREEE (reference sequence). The CDR3 has 16 amino acids. The CDR3 DNA follows: TGCGCCAGCAGCCAAGATCGGTCCAGGGAATCCTACGAGCAGTACTTC. This translates into CASSQDRSRESYEQYF.

This clone turned up a few times. The rearrangement joins TRBV7-3 to TRBJ2-3; possibly TRBD1 for D (5 bases). V lost 11 bases to trimming and J lost 0 bases, with 15 bases between them. The CDR3 is 14 residues long. Germline V gene data show CDR1 as SGHTA and CDR2 as FQGTGA. In nucleotides, the CDR3 is TGTGCCGACAGTCGTGAACCGAGCACAGATACGCAGTATTTT. This gives the protein CADSREPSTDTQYF.

This clone was seen only a few times. The chain carries TRBV11-2 and TRBJ1-6, with TRBD1 identical over 9 bases. Losses at the gene ends were 5 bases for V and 8 bases for J; bases not matched to a gene: 13. Germline CDR1 is SGHAT and CDR2 is FQNNGV. This CDR3 contains 17 residues. The CDR3 DNA sequence: TGTGCCAGCAGCCACCGACTCGGGCGGACAGGGGATTCACCCCTCCACTTT. It codes for CASSHRLGRTGDSPLHF.

This clone has more than one count but fewer than ten. The chain has TRBV7-2 and TRBJ1-2, with D unclear. The CDR3 extends over 15 amino acids. Trimming cost V 1 base and J 4 bases, with 13 bases left between them. Germline V gives CDR1 SGHTA, CDR2 FQGNSA. CDR3 coding DNA: TGTGCCAGCAGCTTAGTCCCGGGTCCTCTCTATGGCTACACCTTC. It translates to CASSLVPGPLYGYTF.

The chain has TRBV5-1 and TRBJ2-5, with 7 bases matching TRBD1. The last part of the DNA fits TRBJ2-7 better; the J call may be wrong. Germline V gene sequence: CDR1 SGHRS, CDR2 YFSETQ. The CDR3 spans 14 residues. CDR3 coding DNA: TGCGCCAGCAGCTGCACCGGGACAGACTACGAGCAGTACTTC. This gives the protein CASSCTGTDYEQYF.

This clone has more than one count but fewer than ten. This rearrangement joins TRBV29-1 to TRBJ1-1; TRBD1 might be the D (6 bases). The CDR3 covers 12 residues. Germline-derived CDR1 and CDR2 are SQVTM and ANQGSEA. V lost 7 bases to trimming and J lost 0 bases, with 9 bases between them. CDR3 protein: CSAGQLNTEAFF. In DNA form, the CDR3 reads TGCAGCGCCGGACAGTTGAACACTGAAGCTTTCTTT.

V gene TRBV5-6 combines with J gene TRBJ2-7; D not resolved. CDR3 length equals 16 residues. Germline lookup yields CDR1 SGHDT and CDR2 YYEEEE. The V end was cut by 2 bases, the J end by 1 base, with 16 bases between. The CDR3 DNA sequence: TGTGCCAGCAGCTTCCGGCTCCTCCCTAGGTCCTACGAGCAGTACTTC. It translates to CASSFRLLPRSYEQYF.

This clone turned up a few times. The rearrangement uses TRBV5-1 and TRBJ2-5; TRBD2 aligns across 8 bases. Losses at the gene ends were 7 bases for V and 1 base for J; bases not matched to a gene: 15. Germline values: CDR1 SGHRS, CDR2 YFSETQ. This CDR3 has 17 amino acids. This CDR3 reads CASHLSPTGGAQETQYF. The CDR3 region has the DNA TGCGCCAGCCACTTATCCCCCACCGGGGGGGCCCAAGAGACCCAGTACTTC.

The table lists this clone with many counts. V usage is TRBV11-3 and J usage is TRBJ2-3; TRBD1 aligns across 8 bases. J was trimmed by 4 bases and V by 1 base; bases with no gene match: 1. Germline lookup yields CDR1 SGHNT and CDR2 YENEEA. This CDR3 contains 14 residues. The CDR3 here is CASSLGDRPDTQYF. DNA for the CDR3: TGTGCCAGCAGCTTAGGGGACAGGCCAGATACGCAGTATTTT.

DNA of the CDR3: TGTGCCAGCAGCCCGACTAGCGGGGGGATTAATGAGCAGTTCTTC. It translates to CASSPTSGGINEQFF. The chain is built from TRBV7-9 and TRBJ2-1, with 13 bases lining up with TRBD2. The length of the CDR3 is 15 residues. The V gene's germline CDR1 is SEHNR and CDR2 FQNEAQ (reference sequence). Unmatched junction bases numbered 5, after V lost 5 bases and J lost 7 bases. The complete variable domain, with remaining parts taken from reference TRBV7-9 and TRBJ2-1, reads DTGVSQNPRHKITKRGQNVTFRCDPISEHNRLYWYRQTLGQGPEFLTYFQNEAQLEKSRLLSDRFSAERPKGSFSTLEIQRTEQGDSAMYLCASSPTSGGINEQFFGPGTRLTVL.

The V and J genes are TRBV6-5 and TRBJ1-5; unclear D gene. Trimming cost V 6 bases and J 3 bases, with 9 bases left between them. This CDR3 contains 13 residues. Germline-derived CDR1 and CDR2 are MNHEY and SVGAGI. This CDR3 is CASSERDNQPQHF. DNA of the CDR3: TGTGCCAGCAGCGAAAGAGACAATCAGCCCCAGCATTTT.

V and J are TRBV28 and TRBJ2-2; 7 bases fit TRBD1. The J segment lost 5 bases and the V segment lost 9 bases, leaving 6 bases of the junction unmatched. This CDR3 is built from 13 residues. Germline-derived CDR1 and CDR2 are MDHEN and SYDVKM. DNA of the CDR3: TGTGCCAGTATGACAGGGCAAACCGGGGAGCTGTTTTTT. Translation gives CASMTGQTGELFF.

This clone was observed a handful of times. The gene calls are TRBV7-2 and TRBJ2-7, with 11 bases that match TRBD1. CDR3 size: 16 residues. Germline CDR1 and CDR2: SGHTA and FQGNSA. Trimming cost V 1 base and J 1 base; bases outside gene matches: 3. DNA of the CDR3: TGTGCCAGCAGCTTAGACGGGACAGGGGGTTCCTACGAGCAGTACTTC. Its translation is CASSLDGTGGSYEQYF.

This clone was detected only a few times. The gene calls are TRBV27 and TRBJ2-5, with 16 bases fitting TRBD2. Trimming at V came to 6 bases and at J to 3 bases, leaving 13 bases not matched to a gene. This CDR3 is built from 19 residues. Germline assignment: CDR1 MNHEY and CDR2 SMNVEV (reference sequence). CDR3 coding DNA: TGTGCCAGCAGAGCAGGGACTAGCGGGGGGGCTAGGCCTAAAGAGACCCAGTACTTC. This encodes CASRAGTSGGARPKETQYF.

This chain uses TRBV18 with TRBJ2-3; the D gene is possibly TRBD1 (5 bases). The CDR3 is made up of 14 amino acids. V lost 3 bases to trimming and J lost 4 bases, with 11 bases between them. Germline values: CDR1 KGHSH, CDR2 LQKENI. This CDR3 reads CASSPREVADTQYF. The CDR3 DNA follows: TGTGCCAGCTCACCCAGGGAAGTTGCAGATACGCAGTATTTT. The variable domain in full, completed from reference TRBV18 and TRBJ2-3, reads NAGVMQNPRHLVRRRGQEARLRCSPMKGHSHVYWYRQLPEEGLKFMVYLQKENIIDESGMPKERFSAEFPKEGPSILRIQQVVRGDSAAYFCASSPREVADTQYFGPGTRLTVL.

This clone was observed many times. The chain joins TRBV29-1 to TRBJ1-4; TRBD1 matches at 10 bases. The CDR3 runs to 12 residues. V shed 7 bases, J shed 7 bases, and the junction held 3 bases outside the gene matches. From germline, CDR1 is SQVTM and CDR2 ANQGSEA. CDR3 nucleotides: TGCAGCGGGGGGACAGGGGCTGAAAAACTGTTTTTT. Residues: CSGGTGAEKLFF.

The genes are TRBV5-1 and TRBJ1-4; possible D gene TRBD1, 5 bases. This CDR3 comprises 14 residues. Trimming left V 2 bases short and J 3 bases short, with 8 bases between. CDR1 and CDR2 from the germline V gene are SGHRS and YFSETQ. Here the CDR3 reads CASSLTGANEKLFF. The CDR3 DNA reads as TGCGCCAGCAGCTTAACAGGCGCTAATGAAAAACTGTTTTTT.

This chain links TRBV9 with TRBJ2-6, with D possibly TRBD2 on 5 matching bases. The CDR3 covers 15 residues. Germline-derived CDR1 and CDR2 are SGDLS and YYNGEE. Trimming removed 3 bases from V and 0 bases from J, with 7 bases in between. The CDR3 bases are TGTGCCAGCAGCGGGAGGAACTCTGGGGCCAACGTCCTGACTTTC. Translating it yields CASSGRNSGANVLTF.

This clone was observed a handful of times. The chain links TRBV5-1 to TRBJ2-7; 7 bases are shared with TRBD1. Looked up from germline, CDR1 is SGHRS and CDR2 is YFSETQ. The CDR3 runs to 16 residues. J lost 2 bases, V lost 0 bases, and 8 bases had no gene match. The CDR3 bases are TGCGCCAGCAGCTTGGCTGTCGGGCAGGGGGCCTACGAGCAGTACTTC. Translation gives CASSLAVGQGAYEQYF.

The chain combines TRBV10-3 with TRBJ2-3; TRBD2 agrees at 8 bases. The germline V gene has CDR1 ENHRY and CDR2 SYGVKD. V lost 11 bases to trimming and J lost 2 bases; unmatched junction nucleotides: 6. The CDR3 sequence is 13 residues long. CDR3 amino acids: CALGGGLTDTQYF. The CDR3 DNA follows: TGTGCCCTCGGGGGGGGTCTCACAGATACGCAGTATTTT.

The chain combines TRBV4-1 with TRBJ2-5, with D perhaps matching TRBD2 (5 bases). Germline assignment: CDR1 MGHRA and CDR2 YSYEKL. The V and J ends lost 1 base and 1 base respectively, with 10 bases between them. The CDR3 runs 15 residues. The CDR3 DNA reads TGCGCCAGCAGCCAAGCCGAGGGTTCCCAAGAGACCCAGTACTTC. This sequence encodes CASSQAEGSQETQYF.

The CDR3 coding sequence is TGTGCCAGCAGCGGGAGACAGGGGGCGCTTAACTATGGCTACACCTTC. This codes for CASSGRQGALNYGYTF. This rearrangement joins TRBV7-2 to TRBJ1-2, with TRBD1 matching 10 bases. Per germline, CDR1 SGHTA and CDR2 FQGNSA. The trim removed 5 bases at V and 1 base at J, leaving 7 bases unmatched. The CDR3 covers 16 residues. Full variable domain (outside the CDR3, taken from reference TRBV7-2 and TRBJ1-2): GAGVSQSPSNKVTEKGKDVELRCDPISGHTALYWYRQSLGQGLEFLIYFQGNSAPDKSGLPSDRFSAERTGGSVSTLTIQRTQQEDSAVYLCASSGRQGALNYGYTFGSGTRLTVV.

The V and J genes are TRBV2 and TRBJ1-4, with TRBD1 matching over 7 bases. With V trimmed by 6 bases and J by 0 bases, 7 bases remained unmatched. CDR1 and CDR2 from the germline V gene are SNHLY and FYNNEI. The CDR3 totals 16 residues. The CDR3 nucleotides are TGTGCCAGCAGGAAGGGGGCGCTTTCAACTAATGAAAAACTGTTTTTT. Translation: CASRKGALSTNEKLFF.

This clone appeared a few times. This CDR3 reads CASSLGPILEKLFF. CDR3 sequence (DNA): TGTGCCAGCAGCTTAGGCCCCATACTTGAAAAACTGTTTTTT. The chain is built from TRBV7-2 and TRBJ1-4; no definite D call. The CDR3 length is 14 residues. Looked up from germline, CDR1 is SGHTA and CDR2 is FQGNSA. Between the trimmed V and J ends, which lost 1 base and 7 bases, there was a span of 10 bases.